Shown below are 14 T cell receptor beta chains from a single sample sequenced in a study of human T cells and chemical hapten exposure. Documented time point: patch test 1, 2 weeks after DPC sensitization. Treatment given: therapeutic diphenylcyclopropenone sensitization with weekly scalp DPC. TCRdb used MiXCR to reprocess the RACE reads, holding one entry per CDR3 protein. The sample contains around 340,000 distinct CDR3 sequences, approximately 6.9% of which appear only once. The source material was whole blood, sampled in connection with sensitization to the hapten diphenylcyclopropenone (DPC). Receptors were obtained from a woman between 18 and 29 years old with alopecia areata. Some clones in this sample may be carry-over from other donors' samples.

The table lists this clonotype with a count of one. The V and J genes are TRBV7-2 and TRBJ2-4; 8 bases line up with TRBD1. Germline V lookup: CDR1 SGHTA, CDR2 FQGNSA. V shed 5 bases and J 9 bases; nucleotides not matched to a gene: 15. CDR3 length: 16 residues. CDR3 DNA sequence: TGTGCCAGCAGCCACGGGGGACAGGCGAAGTTGGGCATTCAGTACTTC. Translated, it gives CASSHGGQAKLGIQYF. The whole variable domain, remainder taken from reference TRBV7-2 and TRBJ2-4, is GAGVSQSPSNKVTEKGKDVELRCDPISGHTALYWYRQSLGQGLEFLIYFQGNSAPDKSGLPSDRFSAERTGGSVSTLTIQRTQQEDSAVYLCASSHGGQAKLGIQYFGAGTRLSVL.

The genes are TRBV20-1 and TRBJ2-3, with D maybe TRBD1 (5 bases). This CDR3 contains 12 residues. From germline, CDR1 is DFQATT and CDR2 SNEGSKA (reference sequence). CDR3 region: CRGSDNTDTQYF. The DNA of the CDR3 is TGCAGGGGATCGGACAACACAGATACGCAGTATTTT.

This sequence joins TRBV7-3 and TRBJ2-3; 12 nucleotides match TRBD2. With 5 bases clipped from V and 4 bases from J, the junction kept 7 bases outside the gene matches. Germline V gene sequence: CDR1 SGHTA, CDR2 FQGTGA. This CDR3 is built from 16 residues. The CDR3 DNA reads as TGTGCCAGCAGCCCTAGCGGGGGGGCCAGGGCAGATACGCAGTATTTT. It translates to CASSPSGGARADTQYF.

This clonotype was detected ten times or more. The chain employs TRBV12-3 or TRBV12-4 and TRBJ2-2; 7 nucleotides match TRBD1. The V segment lost 3 bases and the J segment 1 base; nucleotides outside the gene matches: 8. The CDR3 is 17 amino acids. The DNA of the CDR3 is TGTGCCAGCAGTTTGAGGGGGCTCATGAGGAACACCGGGGAGCTGTTTTTT. This translates into CASSLRGLMRNTGELFF.

This clonotype was found a few times. This chain links TRBV28 with TRBJ1-1; D remains ambiguous. V shed 4 bases and J shed 2 bases, with 14 bases lying between them. This CDR3 spans 15 amino acids. CDR1 and CDR2 (germline): MDHEN, SYDVKM. CDR3: CASSSPGASNTEAFF. Written as DNA, the CDR3 is TGTGCCAGCAGTTCACCGGGCGCGAGTAACACTGAAGCTTTCTTT.

This clonotype has only a few counts. The chain recombines TRBV7-2 with TRBJ2-3; the D is unclear. V dropped 3 bases and J dropped 6 bases, with 16 bases sitting between them. This CDR3 has 15 residues. Germline assignment: CDR1 SGHTA and CDR2 FQGNSA. CDR3 DNA: TGTGCCAGCAGCTTTTTTGTGGGGTATAGGGATACGCAGTATTTT. Protein product: CASSFFVGYRDTQYF.

This clonotype was counted at least ten times. The V call is TRBV12-3 or TRBV12-4, the J call TRBJ1-5; D ambiguous. V was cut by 6 bases and J by 9 bases, with 9 bases left in between. There are 11 residues in the CDR3. The CDR3 protein is CASSQSGPQHF. As DNA, the CDR3 is TGTGCCAGCAGCCAAAGCGGGCCCCAGCATTTT.

V and J are TRBV7-9 and TRBJ2-2; D gene unclear. Germline V gene lookup returns CDR1 SEHNR and CDR2 FQNEAQ (reference sequence). V lost 2 bases and J lost 8, with 12 bases in between. The CDR3 has 14 amino acids. The CDR3 here is CASSLSIEVGELFF. The DNA for the CDR3 is TGTGCCAGCAGCTTAAGCATCGAGGTTGGGGAGCTGTTTTTT.

This clonotype was picked up a small number of times. The V gene is TRBV4-1, the J gene TRBJ2-1, with D possibly matching TRBD1 (6 bases). Trimming left V 4 bases short and J 0 bases short, with 16 bases between. The CDR3 is 17 residues long. Per the germline V gene, CDR1 is MGHRA and CDR2 is YSYEKL. CDR3 loop: CASSPYYRGISYNEQFF. CDR3 nucleotides: TGCGCCAGCAGCCCTTATTATAGGGGGATCTCCTACAATGAGCAGTTCTTC.

This clonotype showed up many times. This chain connects TRBV6-5 to TRBJ1-2; TRBD1 matches at 7 bases. V lost 4 bases and J lost 8; bases outside the gene matches: 4. CDR1 is MNHEY and CDR2 is SVGAGI in the germline V gene. CDR3 length equals 12 residues. The CDR3 coding sequence is TGTGCCAGCAGTTTACAGGGGCGCGGCTACACCTTC. It codes for CASSLQGRGYTF.

The table lists this clonotype with many counts. The chain recombines TRBV7-9 with TRBJ2-6; D is possibly TRBD1 or TRBD2 (5 bases each). CDR3 length equals 15 residues. V gave up 1 base and J gave up 3 bases, with 7 bases separating them. The V gene's germline CDR1 is SEHNR and CDR2 FQNEAQ (reference sequence). The CDR3 DNA is TGTGCCAGCAGCTTAGGGGGGAATGGGGCCAACGTCCTGACTTTC. The encoded protein is CASSLGGNGANVLTF.

This clonotype was detected ten times or more. The gene calls are TRBV20-1 and TRBJ2-3; tentative D call: TRBD1 (6 bases). V lost 5 bases and J 0 bases, leaving 15 bases between the germline ends. This CDR3 region has 15 residues. CDR1 is DFQATT, CDR2 SNEGSKA, per germline (reference sequence). In DNA form, the CDR3 reads TGCAGTGCTGGCGGGCCAGGGGCTAGCACAGATACGCAGTATTTT. It translates to CSAGGPGASTDTQYF.

This clonotype has a count of ten or more. The chain joins TRBV12-3 or TRBV12-4 to TRBJ2-3, with no clear D. This CDR3 region has 16 residues. Trimming took off 4 bases at V and 3 bases at J, with 17 bases between the two ends. CDR3 protein: CASSSGLNLPTDTQYF. CDR3 coding DNA: TGTGCCAGCAGTTCGGGTCTCAACCTCCCTACAGATACGCAGTATTTT.

This clonotype turned up a few times. CDR3 in amino acids: CASSLLGAQNPGTQYF. The CDR3 DNA reads as TGCGCCAGCAGCTTGTTGGGGGCCCAAAATCCAGGGACCCAGTACTTC. The rearrangement links TRBV5-1 to TRBJ2-5; the D gene is possibly TRBD1 (6 bases). CDR3 length: 16 amino acids. Germline V gene lookup returns CDR1 SGHRS and CDR2 YFSETQ. V gave up 1 base and J gave up 7 bases, with 20 bases separating them.